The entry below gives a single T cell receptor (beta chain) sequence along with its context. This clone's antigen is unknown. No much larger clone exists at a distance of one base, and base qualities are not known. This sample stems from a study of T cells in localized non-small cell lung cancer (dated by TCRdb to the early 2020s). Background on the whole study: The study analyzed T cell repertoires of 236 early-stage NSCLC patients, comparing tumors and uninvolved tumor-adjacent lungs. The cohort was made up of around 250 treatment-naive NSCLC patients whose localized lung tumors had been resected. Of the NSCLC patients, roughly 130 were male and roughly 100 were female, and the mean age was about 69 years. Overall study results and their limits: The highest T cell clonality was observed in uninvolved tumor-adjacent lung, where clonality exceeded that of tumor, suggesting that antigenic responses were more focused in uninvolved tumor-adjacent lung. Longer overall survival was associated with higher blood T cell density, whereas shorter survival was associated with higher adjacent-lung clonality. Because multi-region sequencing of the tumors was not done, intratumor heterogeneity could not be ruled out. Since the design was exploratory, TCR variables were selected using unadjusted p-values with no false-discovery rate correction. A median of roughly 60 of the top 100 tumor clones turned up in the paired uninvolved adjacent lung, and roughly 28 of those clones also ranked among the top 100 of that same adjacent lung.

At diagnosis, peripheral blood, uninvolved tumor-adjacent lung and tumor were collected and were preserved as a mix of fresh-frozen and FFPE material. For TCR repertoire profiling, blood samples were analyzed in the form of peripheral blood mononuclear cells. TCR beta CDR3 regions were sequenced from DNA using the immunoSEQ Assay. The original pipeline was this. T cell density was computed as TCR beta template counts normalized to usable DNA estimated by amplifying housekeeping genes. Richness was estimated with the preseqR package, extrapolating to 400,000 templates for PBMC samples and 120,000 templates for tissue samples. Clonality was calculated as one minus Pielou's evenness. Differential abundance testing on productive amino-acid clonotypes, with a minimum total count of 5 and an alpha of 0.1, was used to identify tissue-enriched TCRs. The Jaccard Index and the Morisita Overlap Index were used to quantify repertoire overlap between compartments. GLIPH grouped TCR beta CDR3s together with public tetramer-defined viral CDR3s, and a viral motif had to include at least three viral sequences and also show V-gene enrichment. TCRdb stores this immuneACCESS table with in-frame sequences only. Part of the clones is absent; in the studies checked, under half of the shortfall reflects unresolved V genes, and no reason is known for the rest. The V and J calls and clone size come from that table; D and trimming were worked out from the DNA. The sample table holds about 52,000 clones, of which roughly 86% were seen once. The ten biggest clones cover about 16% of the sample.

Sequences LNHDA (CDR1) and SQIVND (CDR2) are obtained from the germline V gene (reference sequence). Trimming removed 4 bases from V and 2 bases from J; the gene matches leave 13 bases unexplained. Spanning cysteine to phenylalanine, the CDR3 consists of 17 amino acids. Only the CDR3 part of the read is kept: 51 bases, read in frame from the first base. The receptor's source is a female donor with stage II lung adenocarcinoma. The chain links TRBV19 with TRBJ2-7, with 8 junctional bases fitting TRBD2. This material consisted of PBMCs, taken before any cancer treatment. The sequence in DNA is TGTGCCAGTAGTACCTCCCCTTTGCAGCGGGGGACCTACGAGCAGTACTTC. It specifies CASSTSPLQRGTYEQYF.